This T cell receptor beta chain emerged from a study of T-cell memory formation after mild COVID-19. TCR alpha and TCR beta cDNA libraries with sample barcodes and UMIs came from 5'RACE using constant-segment primers. TCRdb processed the 5' RACE reads anew with MiXCR; each CDR3 protein has one entry. The table lists approximately 400,000 distinct CDR3 sequences, 20% to 30% of them singletons. Germline lookup yields CDR1 KGHSH and CDR2 LQKENI. Trimming cost V 3 bases and J 7 bases; bases outside gene matches: 17. The CDR3 is 17 amino acids. The receptor was isolated from an adult woman who had mild COVID-19 (a few samples of this study predate the infection). Cell type and time point are not known. The rearrangement joins TRBV18 to TRBJ2-7, with 8 bases that match TRBD1. Sequencing was done on a sample of PBMCs or a T cell subset sorted from them (not recorded which). CDR3 nucleotide sequence: TGTGCCAGCTCACCCTCCGCGGCCGGGACAGGAACGAGGGAGCAGTACTTC. The encoded protein is CASSPSAAGTGTREQYF.